Presented here are 8 T cell receptor beta chains from one specimen sequenced in a study of vaccination effects on CD4 cells after COVID-19. Profiling relied on immunoSEQ multiplex PCR, and the TCRdb table lists in-frame clones only, not all of them. The data hold 50,000 to 80,000 clones, with 70% to 80% observed a single time. Following a roughly eleven-day culture, CD4+ T cells were purified. Everyone in the study got two shots of either the BNT162b2 or mRNA-1273 vaccine. Their cognate antigens are unknown. This material consisted of CD4+ T cells from PBMCs cultured without peptide, taken after COVID-19 vaccination. The receptors were gathered from a human donor who received a COVID-19 vaccine.

The chain recombines TRBV9 with TRBJ1-2; D gene ambiguous. The CDR3 length is 14 residues. CDR1 is SGDLS and CDR2 is YYNGEE in the germline V gene. Deletions cut 3 bases from V and 4 bases from J, with 13 bases between. CDR3 in DNA: TGTGCCAGCAGCGACTTGTGGGGTAGCTATGGCTACACCTTC. Its translation: CASSDLWGSYGYTF.

This chain uses TRBV10-2 with TRBJ1-2, with TRBD1 identical over 8 bases. This CDR3 has 14 residues. V trimming: 2 bases; J trimming: 13 bases; junction bases outside the gene matches: 12. Germline V gene sequence: CDR1 WSHSY, CDR2 SAAADI. The CDR3 DNA follows: TGCGCCAGCAGTGAGCCCTCGAAGGGACAGGTCGTCACCTTC. As protein: CASSEPSKGQVVTF.

J is TRBJ2-1 and V is TRBV19; D possibly corresponds to TRBD2 (5 bases). The CDR3 has 12 residues. Trimming removed 3 bases from V and 10 bases from J, with 10 bases in between. Germline lookup yields CDR1 LNHDA and CDR2 SQIVND (reference sequence). The CDR3: CASSMRVEEQFF. For the CDR3, the DNA is TGTGCCAGTAGTATGAGGGTAGAGGAGCAGTTCTTC.

The rearrangement joins TRBV19 to TRBJ1-6; D is unclear. This CDR3 contains 14 residues. Per germline, CDR1 LNHDA and CDR2 SQIVND (reference sequence). Trimming stripped 5 bases from V and 2 bases from J, with 7 bases between. The CDR3 loop reads CASSAATYNSPLHF. CDR3 nucleotides: TGTGCCAGTAGTGCGGCGACCTATAATTCACCCCTCCACTTT.

The CDR3 sequence is CTSSPLPYSGGAKNTQYF. CDR3 sequence (DNA): TGCACCAGCAGCCCTCTTCCTTATAGCGGGGGAGCTAAAAATACGCAGTATTTT. The V and J genes are TRBV1 and TRBJ2-3; the table's D call, TRBD2, has no DNA check behind it. TRBV1 is recorded as a pseudogene. The CDR3 runs to 18 residues.

This chain links TRBV14 with TRBJ1-5, with D tentatively TRBD1 (6 bases). Germline V gene sequence: CDR1 SGHDN, CDR2 FVKESK. The CDR3 runs to 12 residues. The ends were cut back, 4 bases at V and 9 bases at J, with 10 bases in the middle. The CDR3 is CASSRPQGPQHF. The CDR3 DNA reads as TGTGCCAGCAGCCGACCACAGGGGCCCCAGCATTTT.

The chain employs TRBV29-1 and TRBJ1-1; possibly TRBD1 for D (6 bases). The germline CDR1 and CDR2 sequences are SQVTM and ANQGSEA. The V and J ends lost 0 bases and 14 bases respectively, with 7 bases between them. The CDR3 loop spans 9 amino acids. The CDR3 DNA reads as TGCAGCGTTGAAGATACAGGGTTCTTT. Its protein is CSVEDTGFF.

The chain couples TRBV5-3 to TRBJ1-1; TRBD1 agrees at 10 bases. TRBV5-3 is filed as an ORF, its function uncertain. The ends lost 4 bases at V and 4 bases at J; junction bases unmatched: 7. The length of the CDR3 is 15 residues. This CDR3 reads CARSPGTGAGTEAFF. The CDR3, as DNA: TGTGCCAGAAGCCCGGGGACAGGGGCTGGCACTGAAGCTTTCTTT.